This T cell receptor beta chain was sequenced in a study of blood T cell repertoires in COVID-19. TCRdb's table, derived via immunoSEQ multiplex PCR, lists solely in-frame clones and lacks some. The profile shows hundreds of thousands of clones, 85% to 90% of them singletons. The CDR3 has 15 amino acids. With 4 bases clipped from V and 2 bases from J, the junction kept 5 bases outside the gene matches. Germline V CDR1 and CDR2: SGHTS, YDEGEE. Material: peripheral blood. V is TRBV5-8 and J is TRBJ2-1; 8 bases match TRBD2. The source is a man aged 50-60 years with acute or convalescent COVID-19. The CDR3 loop reads CASSRNGGAYNEQFF. The CDR3, as DNA: TGTGCCAGCAGCCGCAACGGGGGGGCCTACAATGAGCAGTTCTTC.